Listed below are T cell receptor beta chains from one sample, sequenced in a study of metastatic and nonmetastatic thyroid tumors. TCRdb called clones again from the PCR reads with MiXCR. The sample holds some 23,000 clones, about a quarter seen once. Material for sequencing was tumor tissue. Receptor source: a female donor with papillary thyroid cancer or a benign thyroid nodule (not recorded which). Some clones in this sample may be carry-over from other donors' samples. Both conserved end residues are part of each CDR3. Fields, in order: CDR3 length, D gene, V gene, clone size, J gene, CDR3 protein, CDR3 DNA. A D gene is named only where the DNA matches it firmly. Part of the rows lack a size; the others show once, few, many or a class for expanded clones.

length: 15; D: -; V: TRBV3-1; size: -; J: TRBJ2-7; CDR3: CASSQVDQGFHEQYF; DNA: TGTGCCAGCAGCCAAGTTGATCAGGGATTCCACGAGCAGTACTTC
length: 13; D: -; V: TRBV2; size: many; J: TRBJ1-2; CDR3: CASRVTGNYGYTF; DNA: TGTGCCAGCAGGGTTACGGGGAACTATGGCTACACCTTC
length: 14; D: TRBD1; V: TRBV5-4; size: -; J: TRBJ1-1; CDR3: CASSLVAGTGISFF; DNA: TGTGCCAGCAGCTTAGTGGCGGGGACAGGGATCTCTTTCTTT
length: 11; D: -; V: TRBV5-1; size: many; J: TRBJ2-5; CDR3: CASGSGETQYF; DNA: TGCGCCAGCGGATCAGGGGAGACCCAGTACTTC
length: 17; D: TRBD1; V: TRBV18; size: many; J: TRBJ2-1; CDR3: CASSTRQGALTYNEQFF; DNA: TGTGCCAGCTCGACACGACAGGGGGCTTTGACCTACAATGAGCAGTTCTTC
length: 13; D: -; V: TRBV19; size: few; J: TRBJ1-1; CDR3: CASSGELDTEAFF; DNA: TGTGCCAGTAGCGGGGAATTGGACACTGAAGCCTTCTTT
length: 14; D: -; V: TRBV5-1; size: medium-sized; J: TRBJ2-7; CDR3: CASSLKQGLDEQYF; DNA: TGCGCCAGCAGCTTGAAACAGGGTCTGGACGAGCAGTACTTC
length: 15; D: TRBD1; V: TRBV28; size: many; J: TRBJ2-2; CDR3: CASSLWQGAPGELFF; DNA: TGTGCCAGCAGTTTATGGCAGGGGGCTCCCGGGGAGCTGTTTTTT
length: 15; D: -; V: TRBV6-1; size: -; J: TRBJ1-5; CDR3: CASIRDPGKNQPHHF; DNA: TGTGCCAGCATCCGGGATCCGGGAAAAAATCAGCCCCATCATTTT
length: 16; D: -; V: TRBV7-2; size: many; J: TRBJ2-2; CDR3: CASSLAVYKSSGELFF; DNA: TGTGCCAGCAGCTTAGCCGTCTATAAGTCGTCCGGGGAGCTGTTTTTT
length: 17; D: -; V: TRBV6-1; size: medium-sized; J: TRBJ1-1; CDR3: CASSENFGVPMNTEAFF; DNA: TGTGCCAGCAGTGAAAACTTCGGGGTCCCCATGAACACTGAAGCTTTCTTT
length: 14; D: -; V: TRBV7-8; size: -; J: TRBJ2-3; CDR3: CASSKVPETDTHYF; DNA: TGTGCCAGCAGCAAAGTGCCGGAAACAGATACGCATTATTTT
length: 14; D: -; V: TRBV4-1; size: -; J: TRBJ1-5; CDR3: CAISQDWDVGPQHF; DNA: TGCGCCATCAGCCAAGATTGGGATGTTGGGCCCCAGCATTTT
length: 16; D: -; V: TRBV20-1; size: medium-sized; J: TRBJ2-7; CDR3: CSARDWGKGKTYEQYF; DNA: TGCAGTGCTAGAGATTGGGGTAAGGGTAAGACCTACGAGCAGTACTTC
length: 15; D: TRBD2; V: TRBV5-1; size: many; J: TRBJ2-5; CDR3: CASSLSGGTQETQYF; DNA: TGCGCCAGCAGCTTGAGCGGGGGGACCCAAGAGACCCAGTACTTC
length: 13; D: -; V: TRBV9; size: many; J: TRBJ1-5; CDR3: CASSWDGGQPQHF; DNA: TGTGCCAGCAGTTGGGACGGAGGTCAGCCCCAGCATTTT
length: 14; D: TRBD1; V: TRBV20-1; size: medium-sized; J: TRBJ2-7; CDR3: CSAEKTGTTYEQYF; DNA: TGCAGTGCCGAAAAGACAGGGACGACCTACGAGCAGTACTTC
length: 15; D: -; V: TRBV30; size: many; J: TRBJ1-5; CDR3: CAWSRGGFSANPQHF; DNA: TGTGCCTGGAGTAGGGGAGGGTTCTCGGCCAACCCCCAGCATTTT
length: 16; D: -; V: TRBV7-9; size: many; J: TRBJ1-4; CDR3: CASSPRSGLVNEKLFF; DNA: TGTGCCAGCAGCCCAAGGAGTGGACTGGTTAATGAAAAACTGTTTTTT
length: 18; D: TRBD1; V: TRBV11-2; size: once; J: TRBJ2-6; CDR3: CASSSGDRVWAGANVLTF; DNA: TGTGCCAGCAGCTCCGGGGACAGGGTTTGGGCTGGGGCCAACGTCCTGACTTTC